One and the same sample provided the 14 T cell receptor beta chains below, sequenced in a study of Ad26.COV2.S vaccination and SARS-CoV-2 variants. The data were produced by immunoSEQ multiplex PCR, yet TCRdb's version contains in-frame clones alone and is incomplete. The table lists roughly 680,000 clones, more than 70% of them singletons. Sample treatment: 15 to 20 received Ad26.COV2.S at low or high dose, single or two shots; about 5 received placebo; per-sample allocation not given. Following the first vaccine or placebo injection, samples were taken on day 63. Here the sequenced sample was peripheral blood, taken in a trial of Ad26.COV2.S vaccine versus placebo. All receptors derive from a person between 18 and 65 years old who received the Ad26.COV2.S COVID-19 vaccine or a placebo.

The chain is built from TRBV7-2 and TRBJ2-1, with D hard to call. CDR3 length: 15 residues. V was trimmed by 4 bases and J by 8 bases, leaving 18 bases between them. Germline V gives CDR1 SGHTA, CDR2 FQGNSA. The CDR3 DNA reads as TGTGCCAGCAGCTCGCTACTTACCAATGGCTATGAGCAGTTCTTC. This codes for CASSSLLTNGYEQFF.

The chain carries TRBV5-1 and TRBJ1-2; no definite D call. The V end lost 0 bases, the J end lost 5 bases, and 14 bases lay between the germline ends. The CDR3 spans 15 residues. From germline, CDR1 is SGHRS and CDR2 YFSETQ. The CDR3 region has the DNA TGCGCCAGCAGCTTGGACCCTAGGGAGTCTTATGGCTACACCTTC. This codes for CASSLDPRESYGYTF.

The chain uses TRBV7-9 and TRBJ1-1; D unresolved. CDR3 size: 13 residues. Looked up from germline, CDR1 is SEHNR and CDR2 is FQNEAQ (reference sequence). V lost 3 bases and J 1 base, leaving 6 bases between the germline ends. CDR3 DNA sequence: TGTGCCAGCAGCTTTTCTGAGAACACTGAAGCTTTCTTT. This codes for CASSFSENTEAFF.

The chain is built from TRBV9 and TRBJ1-2; D is ambiguous. The V gene's germline CDR1 is SGDLS and CDR2 YYNGEE. The CDR3 length is 14 residues. V gave up 0 bases and J gave up 1 base, with 7 bases separating them. Here the CDR3 reads CASSVGDLNYGYTF. For the CDR3, the DNA is TGTGCCAGCAGCGTAGGAGACCTTAACTATGGCTACACCTTC. The variable domain in full, with the rest retrieved from reference TRBV9 and TRBJ1-2, is DSGVTQTPKHLITATGQRVTLRCSPRSGDLSVYWYQQSLDQGLQFLIQYYNGEERAKGNILERFSAQQFPDLHSELNLSSLELGDSALYFCASSVGDLNYGYTFGSGTRLTVV.

The chain has TRBV6-2 or TRBV6-3 and TRBJ1-1; TRBD1 is a possible D gene (5 bases). The CDR3 runs 13 residues. Between the trimmed V and J ends, which lost 6 bases and 4 bases, there was a span of 12 bases. Germline values: CDR1 MNHEY, CDR2 SVGEGT. CDR3: CASSLVRGTEAFF. CDR3 nucleotide sequence: TGTGCCAGCAGCCTCGTTAGGGGCACTGAAGCTTTCTTT.

This clone showed up just once. The chain uses TRBV29-1 and TRBJ2-7; TRBD1 aligns across 10 bases. The CDR3 contains 13 residues. Looked up from germline, CDR1 is SQVTM and CDR2 is ANQGSEA. V lost 8 bases to trimming and J lost 6 bases; unmatched junction nucleotides: 10. CDR3 nucleotide sequence: TGCAGCTTCCGCGGGACAGGGGTTCTCGAGCAGTACTTC. Translating gives CSFRGTGVLEQYF.

CDR3 loop: CASSDPPQIIGGYTF. DNA of the CDR3: TGCGCCAGCAGCGACCCTCCTCAAATAATAGGTGGCTACACCTTC. The chain uses TRBV5-1 and TRBJ1-2; D remains unclear. V was clipped by 4 bases and J by 7 bases, with 20 bases between them. Germline CDR1 and CDR2: SGHRS and YFSETQ. This CDR3 contains 15 residues.

V and J are TRBV29-1 and TRBJ1-2; 7 nucleotides match TRBD1. Germline V gives CDR1 SQVTM, CDR2 ANQGSEA. The V and J ends lost 3 bases and 4 bases, in that order; junction bases with no gene match: 5. The CDR3 is made up of 13 amino acids. This CDR3 is CSVELGGLYGYTF. The DNA of the CDR3 is TGCAGCGTTGAGCTAGGGGGCCTCTATGGCTACACCTTC.

For this clone: This sample includes further DNA sequences coding for the same CDR3. The chain combines TRBV6-5 with TRBJ2-2; D gene ambiguous. The V end lost 1 base, the J end lost 0 bases, and 6 bases lay between the germline ends. CDR1 is MNHEY and CDR2 is SVGAGI in the germline V gene. CDR3 length: 15 amino acids. DNA for the CDR3: TGTGCCAGCAGTTACTTTGGGACGAACACCGGGGAGCTGTTTTTT. It encodes CASSYFGTNTGELFF.

The genes are TRBV6-5 and TRBJ2-5, with D perhaps matching TRBD1 or TRBD2 (6 bases each). Trimming shortened V by 0 bases and J by 3 bases, and 8 bases separated the two germline ends. This CDR3 has 14 amino acids. Germline values: CDR1 MNHEY, CDR2 SVGAGI. CDR3 residues: CASSYSGGKETQYF. The CDR3 region has the DNA TGTGCCAGCAGTTACTCCGGGGGCAAAGAGACCCAGTACTTC.

The chain is built from TRBV21-1 and TRBJ2-5; the D segment call TRBD2 is taken from the table without a DNA check. TRBV21-1 is marked as a pseudogene. The CDR3 has 14 residues. CDR3 sequence (DNA): TGTGCCAGCAGCAAAGTTCTGGGAGAAGAGACCCAGTACTTC. Residues: CASSKVLGEETQYF.

This clone has more than one count but fewer than ten. The rearrangement uses TRBV27 and TRBJ2-7; D not resolved. V gave up 1 base and J gave up 1 base, with 5 bases separating them. Germline V CDR1 and CDR2: MNHEY, SMNVEV (reference sequence). CDR3 length: 13 amino acids. The CDR3 DNA sequence: TGTGCCAGCAGTTTATACCAGTCCTACGAGCAGTACTTC. Its translation is CASSLYQSYEQYF.

The chain combines TRBV5-1 with TRBJ2-1; no definite D call. The germline V and J ends were trimmed by 4 bases and 0 bases, with 14 bases remaining between them. Per germline, CDR1 SGHRS and CDR2 YFSETQ. This CDR3 has 16 residues. The CDR3 nucleotides read TGCGCCAGCAGCGTTAACTACGCGAACTCCTACAATGAGCAGTTCTTC. Protein: CASSVNYANSYNEQFF.

This sequence joins TRBV6-1 and TRBJ2-7; TRBD2 might be the D (5 bases). Trimming pared 2 bases from V and 3 bases from J, leaving 11 bases between. This CDR3 has 14 residues. Germline V lookup: CDR1 MNHNS, CDR2 SASEGT. The CDR3 sequence is CASSELASSYEQYF. For the CDR3, the DNA is TGTGCCAGCAGTGAACTAGCTAGCAGCTACGAGCAGTACTTC.